This T cell receptor (beta chain) was recovered during a study of blood T cell repertoires in COVID-19. From germline, CDR1 is LNHNV and CDR2 YYDKDF (reference sequence). V lost 2 bases and J lost 7; bases outside the gene matches: 7. The length of the CDR3 is 15 residues. Method: immunoSEQ multiplex PCR; TCRdb's copy keeps in-frame clones and lacks some. The repertoire consists of approximately 220,000 clones, with under 90% occurring once and the leading ten covering around 4.2%. The TCR comes from a young woman with acute COVID-19. Sequenced material: PBMCs or T cells enriched from blood (not recorded which). The V and J genes are TRBV15 and TRBJ2-1; 8 bases match TRBD2. The CDR3 DNA follows: TGTGCCACCAGCAGAACCGGGACTAGTGCAAATGAGCAGTTCTTC. Amino acid sequence: CATSRTGTSANEQFF.